These T cell receptor beta chains were read from a single sample in a study of response to subunit inactivated influenza vaccine. TCRdb fed the RT-PCR reads into MiXCR, producing one record per CDR3 protein. The top ten clones hold roughly 10% of a sample with around 530,000 distinct CDR3 sequences, roughly 10% of them seen once. This specimen was PBMCs from blood, taken on the day of vaccination. The receptors come from a man aged 45-60 years who received an inactivated influenza vaccine. The CDR3 runs from the conserved cysteine through the conserved F or W. The D gene is left open where the match is weak. Not all rows give a size; the values are once, few, many and, for expanded clones, a class.

clone size	V gene	J gene	CDR3 length	D gene	CDR3 DNA	CDR3 protein
NA	TRBV9	TRBJ2-1	16	TRBD2	TGTGCCAGCAGCGTAGGATCTAGCGGGAGGGGAAATGAGCAGTTCTTC	CASSVGSSGRGNEQFF
NA	TRBV18	TRBJ2-3	16	NA	TGTGCCAGCTCACCACAGGGTCCCTTAAGCACAGATACGCAGTATTTT	CASSPQGPLSTDTQYF
few	TRBV5-6	TRBJ2-3	17	TRBD2	TGTGCCAGCAGCACGACGGGACTAGCGGGGATCACAGATACGCAGTATTTT	CASSTTGLAGITDTQYF
few	TRBV28	TRBJ2-7	15	TRBD1	TGTGCCAGCAGAAGCGGGACAGGGGATTCCTACGAGCAGTACTTC	CASRSGTGDSYEQYF
few	TRBV2	TRBJ2-3	14	NA	TGTGCCAGCAGTGACCACTTCTCGGGAGATACGCAGTATTTT	CASSDHFSGDTQYF
NA	TRBV15	TRBJ2-7	17	TRBD1	TGTGCCACCAGCAGACTCCCACCGGGACAGGGGGGCTACGAGCAGTACTTC	CATSRLPPGQGGYEQYF
few	TRBV29-1	TRBJ1-5	12	NA	TGCAGCGTTGCCAGTACCGATCAGCCCCAGCATTTT	CSVASTDQPQHF
NA	TRBV6-1	TRBJ2-3	14	NA	TGTGCCACCTTCTGGGGGGCCAGGACAGATACGCAGTATTTT	CATFWGARTDTQYF
once	TRBV27	TRBJ2-7	15	NA	TGTGCCAGCAGTGTAGGTACGTGGGGCTCCTACGAGCAGTACTTC	CASSVGTWGSYEQYF
NA	TRBV11-2	TRBJ2-5	15	TRBD1	TGTGCCAGCAGCTCAGGGGCAGGGGGCCTGGAGACCCAGTACTTC	CASSSGAGGLETQYF
NA	TRBV3-1	TRBJ2-7	17	TRBD2	TGTGCCAGCAGCCAAGCGGTTTGGGCGGGAGGCCCCTACGAGCAGTACTTC	CASSQAVWAGGPYEQYF
few	TRBV6-2/TRBV6-3	TRBJ2-4	14	NA	TGTGCCAGCAGCCAGGGGGGGGTTTTCAACATTCAGTACTTC	CASSQGGVFNIQYF
many	TRBV12-3/TRBV12-4	TRBJ2-7	13	NA	TGTGCCAGCATCCTACAGGGAACCTACGAGCAGTACTTC	CASILQGTYEQYF
few	TRBV27	TRBJ1-2	15	TRBD1	TGTGCCAGCAGTAGCGGGACAGGGAGTAGCTATGGCTACACCTTC	CASSSGTGSSYGYTF
few	TRBV7-2	TRBJ2-7	14	NA	TGTGCCAGCAGCTTCTACGACTGGAACTACGAGCAGTACTTC	CASSFYDWNYEQYF
NA	TRBV7-3	TRBJ2-3	15	NA	TGTGCCAGCAGCTTAACCTACTTGGGGTCAGATACGCAGTATTTT	CASSLTYLGSDTQYF
few	TRBV7-2	TRBJ1-2	17	TRBD1	TGTGCCAGCAGCTGGAGGTCCGGGACAGGGGACGGCTATGGCTACACCTTC	CASSWRSGTGDGYGYTF
few	TRBV29-1	TRBJ1-1	13	NA	TGCAGCGTTGGAGGGTATATGAACACTGAAGCTTTCTTT	CSVGGYMNTEAFF
once	TRBV24-1	TRBJ2-1	14	NA	TGTGCCACCAGTGCCCGGGAGTTCCACAATGAGCAGTTCTTC	CATSAREFHNEQFF
NA	TRBV6-5	TRBJ1-5	15	NA	TGTGCCAGCAGTTACTCAGGGCTGATAAATCAGCCCCAGCATTTT	CASSYSGLINQPQHF